This TCR beta chain stems from a study of cytomegalovirus exposure and HLA in healthy donors. Note on this clone: Its antigen is unknown.

It was with 60 Vbeta and 13 Jbeta primers that the PCR ran. This table comes from immunoSEQ multiplex PCR, and its TCRdb copy is limited to in-frame clones, with some not included. The sample contains around 180,000 clones, over 70% of which appear only once. CDR1 is MNHNS, CDR2 SASEGT, per germline. The CDR3 covers 14 residues. With V trimmed by 8 bases and J by 4 bases, 4 bases remained unmatched. Whole-study results and caveats: By HLA locus, TCR association rates varied in a later analysis, with DRB1 showing the most and HLA-C the fewest. The study labeled under 200 TCR beta chains cytomegalovirus-associated.

This rearrangement joins TRBV6-1 to TRBJ2-1; 11 bases are shared with TRBD2. The clonotype comes from a woman under 40 in good health and CMV-seropositive. Sequencing was performed on PBMCs. CDR3: CASSTSGRYNEQFF. The CDR3 DNA follows: TGTGCCAGCTCAACTAGCGGGAGATACAATGAGCAGTTCTTC.